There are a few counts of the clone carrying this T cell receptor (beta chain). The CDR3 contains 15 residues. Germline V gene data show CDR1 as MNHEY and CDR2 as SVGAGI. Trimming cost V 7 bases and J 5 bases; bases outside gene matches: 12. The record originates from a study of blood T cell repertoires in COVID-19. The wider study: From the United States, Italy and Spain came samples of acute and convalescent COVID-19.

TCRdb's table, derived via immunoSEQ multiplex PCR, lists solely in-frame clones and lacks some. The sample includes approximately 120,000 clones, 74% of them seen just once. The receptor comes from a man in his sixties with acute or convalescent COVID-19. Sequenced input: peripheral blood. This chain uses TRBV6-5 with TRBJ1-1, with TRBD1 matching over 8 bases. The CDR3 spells CASKNTQGARTEAFF. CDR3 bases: TGTGCCAGCAAAAATACCCAGGGGGCGAGGACTGAAGCTTTCTTT.